Below, one T cell receptor beta chain is given with its context. Antigen: not known. Assay used: immunoSEQ multiplex PCR; TCRdb lists only in-frame clones, some missing. Here the sample spans some 100,000 clones, 75% to 90% being singletons. This sample was taken from a study of T cell responses to AZD1222 COVID-19 vaccine. Study-wide results and limits: In all cases, repertoires were sampled only after the peak T cell response.

The CDR3 consists of 15 residues. Germline CDR1 is SGHDT and CDR2 is YYEEEE. V lost 5 bases to trimming and J lost 4 bases; unmatched junction nucleotides: 8. The chain couples TRBV5-6 to TRBJ2-1; 8 bases line up with TRBD2. The sequence was collected from an adult who received the AZD1222 COVID-19 vaccine. The sequencing here drew on peripheral blood, taken 28 days after the second AZD1222 dose. The CDR3 here is CASRSRGGTYNEQFF. The CDR3 bases are TGTGCCAGCAGGAGCCGCGGGGGGACTTACAATGAGCAGTTCTTC.